What follows are 31 T cell receptor beta chains derived from one specimen sequenced in a study of response to subunit inactivated influenza vaccine. TCRdb used MiXCR to reprocess the RT-PCR reads, holding one entry per CDR3 protein. This table holds about 610,000 distinct CDR3 sequences, 14% found once. The sample in question was PBMCs from blood, obtained roughly 12 days after vaccination. These receptors all come from a man aged 45 to 65 who received an inactivated influenza vaccine.

This clonotype appeared once. The V and J genes are TRBV5-1 and TRBJ2-5; 8 bases agree with TRBD2. The CDR3 consists of 15 residues. Trimming took 4 bases from V and 0 from J; bases not matched to a gene: 5. Germline-derived CDR1 and CDR2 are SGHRS and YFSETQ. This CDR3 reads CASSITGGYQETQYF. The CDR3 coding sequence is TGCGCCAGCAGCATCACGGGGGGGTACCAAGAGACCCAGTACTTC.

In its sample, this clonotype was seen many times. The chain has TRBV5-1 and TRBJ2-7; perhaps TRBD1 as D (6 bases). The CDR3 is 12 residues long. Trimming stripped 0 bases from V and 5 bases from J, with 6 bases between. Germline assignment: CDR1 SGHRS and CDR2 YFSETQ. The chain's CDR3 is CASSLEGDEQYF. The DNA of the CDR3 is TGCGCCAGCAGCTTGGAGGGGGACGAGCAGTACTTC. The full variable domain, in which reference TRBV5-1 and TRBJ2-7 provide the parts outside the CDR3, is KAGVTQTPRYLIKTRGQQVTLSCSPISGHRSVSWYQQTPGQGLQFLFEYFSETQRNKGNFPGRFSGRQFSNSRSEMNVSTLELGDSALYLCASSLEGDEQYFGPGTRLTVT.

This chain connects TRBV28 to TRBJ1-5; no clear D. V was cut by 3 bases and J by 0 bases, with 12 bases left in between. The CDR3 loop spans 16 amino acids. From germline, CDR1 is MDHEN and CDR2 SYDVKM. DNA of the CDR3: TGTGCCAGCAGTTTTGGTGCGGGTTATAGCAATCAGCCCCAGCATTTT. Its translation: CASSFGAGYSNQPQHF.

This sequence joins TRBV6-1 and TRBJ2-7, with 8 bases that match TRBD1. After removal of 6 bases from V and 2 bases from J, the junction contained 9 bases not matched to a gene. This CDR3 spans 15 amino acids. Germline CDR1 and CDR2: MNHNS and SASEGT. In DNA form, the CDR3 reads TGTGCCAGCAGACAAAAACAGGGGGGCGCCTACGAGCAGTACTTC. Translating it yields CASRQKQGGAYEQYF.

This clonotype has only one observation. The rearrangement uses TRBV28 and TRBJ2-1, with 9 bases aligning to TRBD2. The CDR3 is 16 amino acids. CDR1 is MDHEN, CDR2 SYDVKM, per germline. Unmatched junction bases numbered 8, after V lost 2 bases and J lost 6 bases. The CDR3 DNA is TGTGCCAGCAGTTTAGAACTAGCGGGCAGGGGCAATGAGCAGTTCTTC. Protein product: CASSLELAGRGNEQFF.

This clonotype was detected a few times. The junction differs from germline at one of its ends, possibly a read error. The chain has TRBV3-1 and TRBJ2-1; 8 bases are a match to TRBD2. From germline, CDR1 is LGHDT and CDR2 YNNKEL (reference sequence). The CDR3 has 16 amino acids. The CDR3 sequence: CASSQVLAGLYDEQFF. As DNA, the CDR3 is TGTGCCAGCAGCCAAGTGCTAGCGGGCCTCTACGATGAGCAGTTCTTC.

This clonotype has just a few counts. This chain links TRBV7-6 with TRBJ2-2, with TRBD2 as a possible D gene (6 bases). Germline lookup yields CDR1 SGHVS and CDR2 FNYEAQ. With 4 bases removed from V and 6 bases from J, the gap between germline ends came to 15 bases. CDR3 length: 15 amino acids. The CDR3 DNA reads as TGTGCCAGCAGCTCTCACCCCGGGGGTGCCGGGGAGCTGTTTTTT. It specifies CASSSHPGGAGELFF.

This clonotype was detected a few times. J is TRBJ2-1 and V is TRBV25-1; weak D call: TRBD1 (6 bases). Trimming left V 2 bases short and J 3 bases short, with 14 bases between. This CDR3 is 16 amino acids long. Germline assignment: CDR1 MGHDK and CDR2 SYGVNS. In DNA form, the CDR3 reads TGTGCCAGCAGTGAACCCACAGGGATACTCTACAATGAGCAGTTCTTC. Residues: CASSEPTGILYNEQFF.

This chain uses TRBV15 with TRBJ1-5; D ambiguous. Germline values: CDR1 LNHNV, CDR2 YYDKDF (reference sequence). V lost 3 bases, J lost 5 bases, and 11 bases lay in between. This CDR3 is built from 14 residues. The CDR3 here is CATSSQAADQPQHF. The CDR3 bases are TGTGCCACCAGCAGTCAAGCAGCTGATCAGCCCCAGCATTTT.

CDR3 sequence: CASSIELAGIGPLDTQYF. The CDR3 coding sequence is TGTGCCAGTAGTATAGAGCTAGCGGGGATCGGACCGCTTGATACGCAGTATTTT. This chain links TRBV19 with TRBJ2-3; 9 bases map to TRBD2. In germline, CDR1 is LNHDA, CDR2 SQIVND (reference sequence). J gave up 6 bases and V 0 bases, and 13 bases lay outside the gene matches. The length of the CDR3 is 18 residues.

The genes are TRBV7-9 and TRBJ2-7; the D gene is possibly TRBD1 (6 bases). Per the germline V gene, CDR1 is SEHNR and CDR2 is FQNEAQ (reference sequence). The germline V and J ends were trimmed by 2 bases and 6 bases, with 8 bases remaining between them. This CDR3 has 12 amino acids. In nucleotides, the CDR3 is TGTGCCAGCAGCTTACCAGGGGCCGAGCAGTACTTC. Protein product: CASSLPGAEQYF.

This clonotype was seen at least ten times. The rearrangement links TRBV4-1 to TRBJ1-5; D gene uncertain. V dropped 1 base and J dropped 4 bases, with 8 bases sitting between them. Germline V lookup: CDR1 MGHRA, CDR2 YSYEKL. This CDR3 is 14 amino acids long. CDR3 amino acids: CASSQVQANQPQHF. The CDR3, as DNA: TGCGCCAGCAGCCAAGTCCAGGCGAATCAGCCCCAGCATTTT.

This clonotype was seen more than once but under ten times. J is TRBJ2-3 and V is TRBV10-3, with D unresolved. The CDR3 extends over 13 amino acids. V lost 2 bases and J 4 bases, leaving 7 bases between the germline ends. Germline CDR1 reads ENHRY; CDR2 reads SYGVKD. The CDR3 DNA reads as TGTGCCATCAGTGAGGCTGGAGCAGATACGCAGTATTTT. As protein: CAISEAGADTQYF.

This chain links TRBV12-3 or TRBV12-4 with TRBJ2-1; perhaps D is TRBD1 or TRBD2 (7 bases each). Trimming pared 3 bases from V and 7 bases from J, leaving 22 bases between. The CDR3 extends over 17 amino acids. The CDR3 loop is CASSFQGGIWADNEQFF. Here the CDR3 DNA reads TGTGCCAGCAGTTTTCAGGGGGGGATCTGGGCCGATAATGAGCAGTTCTTC.

This clonotype was seen a handful of times. V usage is TRBV11-1 and J usage is TRBJ2-1; 9 bases map to TRBD1. This CDR3 has 15 amino acids. Germline values: CDR1 SGHAT, CDR2 FQDESV (reference sequence). J gave up 6 bases and V 6 bases, and 9 bases lay outside the gene matches. The CDR3 here is CASRKPGQGGNEQFF. As DNA, the CDR3 is TGTGCCAGCAGAAAACCGGGACAGGGAGGCAATGAGCAGTTCTTC. The entire variable domain, with the rest obtained from reference TRBV11-1 and TRBJ2-1, is as follows: EAEVAQSPRYKITEKSQAVAFWCDPISGHATLYWYRQILGQGPELLVQFQDESVVDDSQLPKDRFSAERLKGVDSTLKIQPAELGDSAMYLCASRKPGQGGNEQFFGPGTRLTVL.

This clonotype was recorded at least ten times. The chain employs TRBV6-4 and TRBJ2-7, with 9 nucleotides matching TRBD2. The V segment lost 10 bases and the J segment 6 bases; nucleotides outside the gene matches: 13. The CDR3 length is 14 residues. Per the germline V gene, CDR1 is MRHNA and CDR2 is SNTAGT. In DNA, the CDR3 is TGTGCCAACTCAACCGGGACTAGCTTCGGCGAGCAGTACTTC. This encodes CANSTGTSFGEQYF.

This clonotype has just a few counts. V gene TRBV2 combines with J gene TRBJ2-6, with TRBD2 matching 7 bases. The J segment lost 4 bases and the V segment lost 8 bases, leaving 20 bases of the junction unmatched. There are 19 residues in the CDR3. The V gene's germline CDR1 is SNHLY and CDR2 FYNNEI. In DNA form, the CDR3 reads TGTGCCAGCGGGAAAGAAAGGTATATCGGGGGGTCCGGGGCCAACGTCCTGACTTTC. This translates into CASGKERYIGGSGANVLTF.

This clonotype was picked up a small number of times. The chain uses TRBV5-6 and TRBJ2-3; a weak D match, TRBD1 (5 bases). CDR1 and CDR2 from the germline V gene are SGHDT and YYEEEE. V was cut by 3 bases and J by 2 bases, with 19 bases left in between. This CDR3 is 17 amino acids long. In DNA form, the CDR3 reads TGTGCCAGCAGCTCGACTTCAGGGCGCTCACTCACAGATACGCAGTATTTT. It translates to CASSSTSGRSLTDTQYF.

The rearrangement links TRBV12-3 or TRBV12-4 to TRBJ1-2; weak D call: TRBD1 (5 bases). The CDR3 length is 14 residues. The ends were cut back, 2 bases at V and 8 bases at J, with 15 bases in the middle. The CDR3 sequence is CASSLKGLGDGYTF. The CDR3 coding sequence is TGTGCCAGCAGTTTAAAAGGGCTCGGGGACGGCTACACCTTC.

This clonotype was detected a few times. V is TRBV2 and J is TRBJ2-1; no reliable D call. The germline V and J ends were trimmed by 7 bases and 4 bases, with 8 bases remaining between them. CDR3 length equals 12 residues. Germline lookup yields CDR1 SNHLY and CDR2 FYNNEI. The CDR3 DNA sequence: TGTGCCAGCACTATTGAATACAATGAGCAGTTCTTC. It translates to CASTIEYNEQFF.

This clonotype was detected only a few times. The genes are TRBV11-2 and TRBJ2-1; 16 positions agree with TRBD2. Germline-derived CDR1 and CDR2 are SGHAT and FQNNGV. The CDR3 is made up of 16 amino acids. Trimming removed 6 bases from V and 8 bases from J; junction bases left unmatched: 7. CDR3 DNA sequence: TGTGCCAGCAGGGGACTAGCGGGAGGGGCGAGAGATGAGCAGTTCTTC. Encoded protein: CASRGLAGGARDEQFF.

V is TRBV9 and J is TRBJ2-5, with TRBD2 identical over 12 bases. Trimming cost V 3 bases and J 1 base; bases outside gene matches: 1. This CDR3 spans 15 amino acids. Germline assignment: CDR1 SGDLS and CDR2 YYNGEE. The CDR3 DNA is TGTGCCAGCAGCGGGACTAGCGGGGCCCAAGAGACCCAGTACTTC. Residues: CASSGTSGAQETQYF.

V usage is TRBV7-2 and J usage is TRBJ1-4; tentative D call: TRBD1 (5 bases). Germline-derived CDR1 and CDR2 are SGHTA and FQGNSA. This CDR3 spans 14 amino acids. Trimming left V 5 bases short and J 8 bases short, with 15 bases between. The CDR3 DNA sequence: TGTGCCAGCAGCCTAAAACCGGGGGACGAAAAACTGTTTTTT. It translates to CASSLKPGDEKLFF.

This clonotype was observed a handful of times. CDR3 coding DNA: TGCAGTGCTAGAGTGGGGGGACGCCCGAACACCGGGGAGCTGTTTTTT. Amino acid sequence: CSARVGGRPNTGELFF. The chain links TRBV20-1 to TRBJ2-2; D is possibly TRBD2 (6 bases). Germline values: CDR1 DFQATT, CDR2 SNEGSKA (reference sequence). Trimming removed 1 base at V and 0 bases at J, with 12 bases between. The CDR3 has 16 residues.

This clonotype has just a few counts. For the CDR3, the DNA is TGTGCCAGCAGTTCGACAGGGTACACAGATACGCAGTATTTT. It yields the protein CASSSTGYTDTQYF. The chain recombines TRBV12-3 or TRBV12-4 with TRBJ2-3, with 7 nucleotides matching TRBD1. The length of the CDR3 is 14 residues. V lost 4 bases, J lost 2 bases, and 3 bases stayed unmatched.

This clonotype was observed a few times. This chain joins TRBV7-9 and TRBJ2-1; D is ambiguous. There are 14 residues in the CDR3. Germline V lookup: CDR1 SEHNR, CDR2 FQNEAQ (reference sequence). Trimming took off 5 bases at V and 5 bases at J, with 13 bases between the two ends. Written as DNA, the CDR3 is TGTGCCAGCAGCCCGGTGTACGGCAACAATGAGCAGTTCTTC. Translation: CASSPVYGNNEQFF.

This clonotype was seen more than once but under ten times. V usage is TRBV28 and J usage is TRBJ1-4, with 8 bases matching TRBD1. V lost 6 bases, J lost 4 bases, and 10 bases stayed unmatched. The CDR3 consists of 16 residues. CDR1 is MDHEN and CDR2 is SYDVKM in the germline V gene. DNA of the CDR3: TGTGCCAGCAGGACCCGGGACAGGAGGGTTAATGAAAAACTGTTTTTT. The encoded protein is CASRTRDRRVNEKLFF. The full variable domain, in which reference TRBV28 and TRBJ1-4 provide the parts outside the CDR3, is DVKVTQSSRYLVKRTGEKVFLECVQDMDHENMFWYRQDPGLGLRLIYFSYDVKMKEKGDIPEGYSVSREKKERFSLILESASTNQTSMYLCASRTRDRRVNEKLFFGSGTQLSVL.

This chain joins TRBV4-2 and TRBJ1-3; 8 nucleotides agree with TRBD1. CDR1 is LGHNA, CDR2 YNFKEQ, per germline. The CDR3 sequence is 18 residues long. J gave up 8 bases and V 1 base, and 16 bases lay outside the gene matches. This chain's CDR3 is CASSQVEVTGGTSHTIYF. The CDR3 DNA follows: TGTGCCAGCAGCCAAGTTGAAGTCACAGGGGGGACTTCACACACCATATATTTT.

The CDR3 loop reads CASSQDLAVDTQYF. The CDR3 DNA follows: TGTGCCAGCAGCCAAGATCTAGCTGTCGATACGCAGTATTTT. The gene calls are TRBV3-1 and TRBJ2-3, with TRBD2 as a possible D gene (5 bases). The length of the CDR3 is 14 residues. CDR1 is LGHDT and CDR2 is YNNKEL in the germline V gene (reference sequence). Trimming cost V 0 bases and J 6 bases, with 10 bases left between them.

The chain joins TRBV29-1 to TRBJ2-5; 10 positions match TRBD1. CDR1 is SQVTM, CDR2 ANQGSEA, per germline. The CDR3 contains 14 residues. Losses at the gene ends were 7 bases for V and 5 bases for J; bases not matched to a gene: 10. CDR3 loop: CSAGTGVRVETQYF. CDR3 sequence (DNA): TGCAGCGCCGGGACAGGGGTTCGGGTTGAGACCCAGTACTTC.

V is TRBV5-6 and J is TRBJ1-5; the D gene is possibly TRBD1 (5 bases). The V end lost 1 base, the J end lost 6 bases, and 23 bases lay between the germline ends. Germline assignment: CDR1 SGHDT and CDR2 YYEEEE. The length of the CDR3 is 18 residues. CDR3 loop: CASSLRSWQGVPSQPQHF. The CDR3, as DNA: TGTGCCAGCAGCTTGCGTTCCTGGCAGGGCGTACCGAGTCAGCCCCAGCATTTT.